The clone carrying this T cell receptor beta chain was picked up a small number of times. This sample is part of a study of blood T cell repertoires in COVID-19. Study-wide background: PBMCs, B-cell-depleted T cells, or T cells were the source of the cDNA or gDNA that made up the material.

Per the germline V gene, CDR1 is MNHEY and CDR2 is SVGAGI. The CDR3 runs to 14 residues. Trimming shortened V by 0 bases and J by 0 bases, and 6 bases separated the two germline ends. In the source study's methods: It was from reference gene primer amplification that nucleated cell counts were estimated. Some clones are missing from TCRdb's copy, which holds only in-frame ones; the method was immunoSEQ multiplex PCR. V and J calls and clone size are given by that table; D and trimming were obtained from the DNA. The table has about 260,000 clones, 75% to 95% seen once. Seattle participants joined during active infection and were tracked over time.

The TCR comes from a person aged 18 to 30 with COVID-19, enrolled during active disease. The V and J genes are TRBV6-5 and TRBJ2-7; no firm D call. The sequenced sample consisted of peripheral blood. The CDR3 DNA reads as TGTGCCAGCAGTTACTCGGCAGGCTCCTACGAGCAGTACTTC. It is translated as CASSYSAGSYEQYF.